This T cell receptor beta chain was profiled in a study of blood T cell repertoires in COVID-19. Across the study: T cells, B-cell-depleted T cells, or PBMCs supplied cDNA or gDNA.

This clone was counted at least ten times. The V end lost 2 bases, the J end lost 9 bases, and 14 bases lay between the germline ends. The germline V gene has CDR1 GTSNPN and CDR2 SVGIG (reference sequence). The CDR3 length is 14 residues. Original processing notes: Estimated nucleated cell counts came from reference gene primer amplification. TCRdb keeps only in-frame clones here, not all; method: immunoSEQ multiplex PCR. The DNA gave D and trimming, while V, J and clone size come from that table. The sample lists 250,000 to 300,000 clones, 81% occurring once. The source is an older woman with active or convalescent COVID-19. The chain recombines TRBV30 with TRBJ1-6; D remains unclear. The specimen was peripheral blood. Written as DNA, the CDR3 is TGTGCCTGGAGTCCCGGGAGGCAAGGTTCACCCCTCCACTTT. Residues: CAWSPGRQGSPLHF. Full variable domain (outside the CDR3, taken from reference TRBV30 and TRBJ1-6): SQTIHQWPATLVQPVGSPLSLECTVEGTSNPNLYWYRQAAGRGLQLLFYSVGIGQISSEVPQNLSASRPQDRQFILSSKKLLLSDSGFYLCAWSPGRQGSPLHFGNGTRLTVT.